The subject of this entry is one T cell receptor (beta chain). Other DNA sequences within the sample encode an identical CDR3. V lost 5 bases and J lost 1; bases outside the gene matches: 3. CDR3 length equals 15 residues. CDR1 and CDR2 (germline): MDHEN, SYDVKM. The data stem from a study of shared clonotypes between healthy human individuals. Study as a whole: Donors, aged 18 to 49, were two women and a few men.

Profiling relied on immunoSEQ multiplex PCR, and the TCRdb table lists in-frame clones only, not all of them. The sample has about 1 million clones, about 80% seen once. The TCR was taken from a man aged 18 to 30 in good health. Input material: memory CD4+ T cells sorted from blood. Regarding subset: CD45RA-negative fraction. V gene TRBV28 combines with J gene TRBJ1-4, with 8 bases matching TRBD1. The CDR3 reads CASSETGGTNEKLFF. The DNA of the CDR3 is TGTGCCAGCAGTGAAACAGGGGGAACTAATGAAAAACTGTTTTTT.